This T cell receptor beta chain was documented in a study of control samples from healthy donors and cancer patients. Some clones are missing from TCRdb's copy, which holds only in-frame ones; the method was immunoSEQ multiplex PCR. This table holds some 66,000 clones, roughly 85% found once. This receptor was obtained from a man aged 35-49 years in good health. Sequences were obtained from blood.

The chain's CDR3 is CASSGGEWGFDTEAFF. The DNA of the CDR3 is TGCGCCAGCAGCGGAGGGGAGTGGGGGTTCGACACTGAAGCTTTCTTT. The chain employs TRBV4-1 and TRBJ1-1; TRBD1 might be the D (5 bases). V shed 5 bases and J shed 3 bases, with 19 bases lying between them. Germline CDR1 and CDR2: MGHRA and YSYEKL. CDR3 length equals 16 residues.